This TCR beta chain appears in the sequencing data of a study of blood T cell repertoires in COVID-19. Study context: The samples span acute and convalescent COVID-19 from the United States, Italy and Spain.

Here immunoSEQ multiplex PCR was the method, and the copy in TCRdb shows in-frame clones only, minus some. Of tens of thousands of clones in the sample, roughly 73% were seen once. Looked up from germline, CDR1 is ENHRY and CDR2 is SYGVKD. Losses at the gene ends were 8 bases for V and 4 bases for J; bases not matched to a gene: 5. The CDR3 consists of 13 residues. The sequence was collected from a human donor in a cohort sampled during active or convalescent COVID-19. The sample taken for sequencing was peripheral blood. The V and J genes are TRBV10-3 and TRBJ1-5, with TRBD1 matching over 7 bases. CDR3 DNA: TGTGCCATCTCAGGGGGTTTAAATCAGCCCCAGCATTTT. Translating gives CAISGGLNQPQHF.